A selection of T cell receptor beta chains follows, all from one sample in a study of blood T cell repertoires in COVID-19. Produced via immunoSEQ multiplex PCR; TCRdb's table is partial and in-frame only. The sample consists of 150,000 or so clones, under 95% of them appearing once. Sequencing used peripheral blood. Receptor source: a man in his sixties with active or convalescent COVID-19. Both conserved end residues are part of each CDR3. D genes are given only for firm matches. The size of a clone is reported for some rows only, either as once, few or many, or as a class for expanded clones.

cdr3_nt: TGTGCCAGCAGCTCTAATACCGGGACAGGGGGCCGGGAGACCCAGTACTTC
cdr3_aa: CASSSNTGTGGRETQYF
cdr3_length: 17
j_call: TRBJ2-5
v_call: TRBV7-6
d_call: TRBD1
clone_size: .

cdr3_nt: TGTGTCAGAAACCTTCACAGGGAGGGATACGAGCAGTACTTC
cdr3_aa: CVRNLHREGYEQYF
cdr3_length: 14
j_call: TRBJ2-7
v_call: TRBV7-5
d_call: .
clone_size: .

cdr3_nt: TGTGCCAGCGCCGAGTCCTACGAGCAGTACTTC
cdr3_aa: CASAESYEQYF
cdr3_length: 11
j_call: TRBJ2-7
v_call: TRBV12-3/TRBV12-4
d_call: .
clone_size: few

cdr3_nt: TGTGCCAGTAACGGGGTGAGGGCCTCCTATGGCTACACCTTC
cdr3_aa: CASNGVRASYGYTF
cdr3_length: 14
j_call: TRBJ1-2
v_call: TRBV19
d_call: .
clone_size: .

cdr3_nt: TGTGCCAGCACCAAGGAGTCAACTAATGAAAAACTGTTTTTT
cdr3_aa: CASTKESTNEKLFF
cdr3_length: 14
j_call: TRBJ1-4
v_call: TRBV19
d_call: .
clone_size: once

cdr3_nt: TGTGCCAGCAGTTCGCCTACAGGGGGCGCGTACGAGCAGTACTTC
cdr3_aa: CASSSPTGGAYEQYF
cdr3_length: 15
j_call: TRBJ2-7
v_call: TRBV28
d_call: TRBD1
clone_size: .

cdr3_nt: TGTGCCAGCAGCCCATACTTCCGGGGGGACTATAATTCACCCCTCCACTTT
cdr3_aa: CASSPYFRGDYNSPLHF
cdr3_length: 17
j_call: TRBJ1-6
v_call: TRBV5-6
d_call: .
clone_size: .

cdr3_nt: TGTGCCAGCAGCATGGGACTAGCGGGATGGGAGACCCAGTACTTC
cdr3_aa: CASSMGLAGWETQYF
cdr3_length: 15
j_call: TRBJ2-5
v_call: TRBV7-2
d_call: TRBD2
clone_size: once

cdr3_nt: TGTGCCAGTAGTGTCGGGGTCCCTAACACTGAAGCTTTCTTT
cdr3_aa: CASSVGVPNTEAFF
cdr3_length: 14
j_call: TRBJ1-1
v_call: TRBV19
d_call: .
clone_size: .

cdr3_nt: TGTGCCAGCAGCCTCCTACTAGCGGGAGGGCCAAATGAGCAGTTCTTC
cdr3_aa: CASSLLLAGGPNEQFF
cdr3_length: 16
j_call: TRBJ2-1
v_call: TRBV2
d_call: TRBD2
clone_size: .

cdr3_nt: TGTGCCACCAGCAGAGTTGCGACAACAAAATACAGGGGGTACCAAGAGACCCAGTACTTC
cdr3_aa: CATSRVATTKYRGYQETQYF
cdr3_length: 20
j_call: TRBJ2-5
v_call: TRBV15
d_call: TRBD1
clone_size: .

cdr3_nt: TGTGCCAGCAGTTCCCGGACAGGGGGCTCTGGCTACACCTTC
cdr3_aa: CASSSRTGGSGYTF
cdr3_length: 14
j_call: TRBJ1-2
v_call: TRBV28
d_call: TRBD1
clone_size: .

cdr3_nt: TGCAGCGTTGTTGCAGGGCTATACGAGCAGTACTTC
cdr3_aa: CSVVAGLYEQYF
cdr3_length: 12
j_call: TRBJ2-7
v_call: TRBV29-1
d_call: .
clone_size: .

cdr3_nt: TGTGCCAGCAGTCCGGGACAGGTTAGCAATCAGCCCCAGCATTTT
cdr3_aa: CASSPGQVSNQPQHF
cdr3_length: 15
j_call: TRBJ1-5
v_call: TRBV27
d_call: TRBD1
clone_size: .

cdr3_nt: TGCGCCAGCAGCCCCGGACTAGCGGGGTCCTACGAGCAGTACTTC
cdr3_aa: CASSPGLAGSYEQYF
cdr3_length: 15
j_call: TRBJ2-7
v_call: TRBV5-1
d_call: TRBD2
clone_size: .

cdr3_nt: TGTGCCAGCTCACCCGGGACAGTACAAGAGACCCAGTACTTC
cdr3_aa: CASSPGTVQETQYF
cdr3_length: 14
j_call: TRBJ2-5
v_call: TRBV18
d_call: TRBD1
clone_size: .

cdr3_nt: TGTGCCAGCAGCCGTATGTCAGGGCCTGAAGCTTTCTTT
cdr3_aa: CASSRMSGPEAFF
cdr3_length: 13
j_call: TRBJ1-1
v_call: TRBV7-9
d_call: .
clone_size: .

cdr3_nt: TGTGCCAGCAGCTTGGGAGTGGGGAGAACAGATACGCAGTATTTT
cdr3_aa: CASSLGVGRTDTQYF
cdr3_length: 15
j_call: TRBJ2-3
v_call: TRBV5-5
d_call: .
clone_size: few

cdr3_nt: TGTGCCAGCAGCCAGCAGACGGGCCCCACCGGGACTAGCGGGAATAGAGATACGCAGTATTTT
cdr3_aa: CASSQQTGPTGTSGNRDTQYF
cdr3_length: 21
j_call: TRBJ2-3
v_call: TRBV4-2
d_call: TRBD2
clone_size: .

cdr3_nt: TGCGCCAGCAGTGACGGAGGGCCGAACACCGGGGAGCTGTTTTTT
cdr3_aa: CASSDGGPNTGELFF
cdr3_length: 15
j_call: TRBJ2-2
v_call: TRBV10-1
d_call: .
clone_size: .

cdr3_nt: TGTGCCAGCAGTCCCGACGGGGAATACGAGCAGTACTTC
cdr3_aa: CASSPDGEYEQYF
cdr3_length: 13
j_call: TRBJ2-7
v_call: TRBV3-1/TRBV3-2
d_call: .
clone_size: .

cdr3_nt: TGTGCCAGCAGTGAAGGGGGCGGTGGAAACACCATATATTTT
cdr3_aa: CASSEGGGGNTIYF
cdr3_length: 14
j_call: TRBJ1-3
v_call: TRBV2
d_call: .
clone_size: .

cdr3_nt: TGTGCCAGCAGCCCCGGGGGGGGAAGGTCCTACGAGCAGTACTTC
cdr3_aa: CASSPGGGRSYEQYF
cdr3_length: 15
j_call: TRBJ2-7
v_call: TRBV27
d_call: TRBD2
clone_size: .

cdr3_nt: TGCGCCAGCAGCCTAGGACAGGGGATTACAGATACGCAGTATTTT
cdr3_aa: CASSLGQGITDTQYF
cdr3_length: 15
j_call: TRBJ2-3
v_call: TRBV5-1
d_call: TRBD1
clone_size: .

cdr3_nt: TGTGCCAGCAGCGTATTAAGGGGCAGCTACACCTTC
cdr3_aa: CASSVLRGSYTF
cdr3_length: 12
j_call: TRBJ1-2
v_call: TRBV9
d_call: .
clone_size: .

cdr3_nt: TGTGCCAGCAGTTTCCCCCGGGAGGGCAATGAGCAGTTCTTC
cdr3_aa: CASSFPREGNEQFF
cdr3_length: 14
j_call: TRBJ2-1
v_call: TRBV6-6
d_call: TRBD2
clone_size: .

cdr3_nt: TGCAGCGTTGAAGGCGCTAGCGACCGCACAGATACGCAGTATTTT
cdr3_aa: CSVEGASDRTDTQYF
cdr3_length: 15
j_call: TRBJ2-3
v_call: TRBV29-1
d_call: .
clone_size: .

cdr3_nt: TGTGCCAGTAGTTCACAGGGGATAAATGGCTATGGCTACACCTTC
cdr3_aa: CASSSQGINGYGYTF
cdr3_length: 15
j_call: TRBJ1-2
v_call: TRBV19
d_call: TRBD1
clone_size: .

cdr3_nt: TGTGCCAGCAGCTTAACTAGTTTCCTAGCCTACAATGAGCAGTTCTTC
cdr3_aa: CASSLTSFLAYNEQFF
cdr3_length: 16
j_call: TRBJ2-1
v_call: TRBV13
d_call: .
clone_size: .

cdr3_nt: TGTGCCAGCAGTCAGGGCCTTCCCCGCACAGATACGCAGTATTTT
cdr3_aa: CASSQGLPRTDTQYF
cdr3_length: 15
j_call: TRBJ2-3
v_call: TRBV2
d_call: .
clone_size: .

cdr3_nt: TGTGCCAGCAGCCCTAATTTAGCAGACCAAGAGACCCAGTACTTC
cdr3_aa: CASSPNLADQETQYF
cdr3_length: 15
j_call: TRBJ2-5
v_call: TRBV3-1/TRBV3-2
d_call: .
clone_size: .

cdr3_nt: TGTGCCAGCAGTTACCGCGTTGAAGCTTTCTTT
cdr3_aa: CASSYRVEAFF
cdr3_length: 11
j_call: TRBJ1-1
v_call: TRBV12-3/TRBV12-4
d_call: .
clone_size: .

cdr3_nt: TGTGCCAGCAGCTTGGGTACAGGGATTAACACTGAAGCTTTCTTT
cdr3_aa: CASSLGTGINTEAFF
cdr3_length: 15
j_call: TRBJ1-1
v_call: TRBV5-6
d_call: .
clone_size: .

cdr3_nt: TGTGCCAGCAGCCAGGACAGGGCTTACGGAAACACCATATATTTT
cdr3_aa: CASSQDRAYGNTIYF
cdr3_length: 15
j_call: TRBJ1-3
v_call: TRBV7-2
d_call: TRBD1
clone_size: .

cdr3_nt: TGCGCCAGCAGCGCGGACAAACCTTCGAACACCGGGGAGCTGTTTTTT
cdr3_aa: CASSADKPSNTGELFF
cdr3_length: 16
j_call: TRBJ2-2
v_call: TRBV5-1
d_call: .
clone_size: .

cdr3_nt: TGTGCCAGCAGCAAAGGCGCGGGGGGGTATCAAGAGACCCAGTACTTC
cdr3_aa: CASSKGAGGYQETQYF
cdr3_length: 16
j_call: TRBJ2-5
v_call: TRBV7-8
d_call: TRBD2
clone_size: once

cdr3_nt: TGTGCCAGCAGCCCAGACAGGGTTGGCTACACCTTC
cdr3_aa: CASSPDRVGYTF
cdr3_length: 12
j_call: TRBJ1-2
v_call: TRBV7-2
d_call: TRBD1
clone_size: .